Listed below are T cell receptor beta chains from one sample, sequenced in a study of beta chain features in type 1 diabetes. The protocol was immunoSEQ multiplex PCR, while the TCRdb copy is restricted to in-frame clones and leaves out a portion. The sample contains about 620,000 clones, about 16% of which appear only once. The sequencing input was naive CD4+ T cells from blood. The receptors come from a man younger than 35 in good health. Each CDR3 is given with its conserved first and last residue. Each record gives: D gene, J gene, clone size, V gene, CDR3 protein, CDR3 DNA. The D gene is left open where the match is weak. For some rows the clone size is stated as once, few or many, or as a class when expanded; others skip it.

d_gene: -; j_gene: TRBJ2-5; abundance: few; v_gene: TRBV7-2; CDR3aa: CASSLFASRLQTQYF; CDR3nt: TGTGCCAGCAGCTTATTTGCTAGCCGACTTCAGACCCAGTACTTC
d_gene: TRBD2; j_gene: TRBJ2-3; abundance: -; v_gene: TRBV28; CDR3aa: CASSFASGRTDTQYF; CDR3nt: TGTGCCAGCAGTTTCGCTAGCGGGAGAACAGATACGCAGTATTTT
d_gene: TRBD1; j_gene: TRBJ2-5; abundance: few; v_gene: TRBV15; CDR3aa: CATSGRDRGLTQYF; CDR3nt: TGTGCCACCAGCGGCCGGGACAGGGGCCTTACCCAGTACTTC
d_gene: TRBD2; j_gene: TRBJ2-7; abundance: -; v_gene: TRBV18; CDR3aa: CASSPPGGSDSDYEQYF; CDR3nt: TGTGCCAGCTCACCACCGGGGGGGAGTGATAGCGACTACGAGCAGTACTTC
d_gene: -; j_gene: TRBJ2-6; abundance: -; v_gene: TRBV7-3; CDR3aa: CASSLTLPSGANVLTF; CDR3nt: TGTGCCAGCAGCTTAACGTTGCCCTCTGGGGCCAACGTCCTGACTTTC
d_gene: -; j_gene: TRBJ1-1; abundance: few; v_gene: TRBV2; CDR3aa: CASSEEGLNTEAFF; CDR3nt: TGTGCCAGCAGTGAAGAGGGGTTGAACACTGAAGCTTTCTTT
d_gene: -; j_gene: TRBJ1-2; abundance: few; v_gene: TRBV25-1; CDR3aa: CASSELGLYGYTF; CDR3nt: TGTGCCAGCAGTGAATTGGGGCTCTATGGCTACACCTTC
d_gene: -; j_gene: TRBJ1-5; abundance: -; v_gene: TRBV6-6; CDR3aa: CASSQRDRPQHF; CDR3nt: TGTGCCAGCAGCCAACGGGATCGACCCCAGCATTTT
d_gene: TRBD1; j_gene: TRBJ2-5; abundance: -; v_gene: TRBV18; CDR3aa: CASSPLGTGGQETQYF; CDR3nt: TGTGCCAGCTCACCCCTAGGGACAGGGGGACAAGAGACCCAGTACTTC
d_gene: -; j_gene: TRBJ2-3; abundance: few; v_gene: TRBV7-2; CDR3aa: CASSFRWRPSSTDTQYF; CDR3nt: TGTGCCAGCAGTTTCAGATGGCGGCCTTCGAGCACAGATACGCAGTATTTT
d_gene: -; j_gene: TRBJ1-6; abundance: -; v_gene: TRBV30; CDR3aa: CAWTVSSYNSPLHF; CDR3nt: TGTGCCTGGACCGTCAGCTCCTATAATTCACCCCTCCACTTT
d_gene: -; j_gene: TRBJ2-7; abundance: few; v_gene: TRBV7-9; CDR3aa: CASSYSAVPPYEQYF; CDR3nt: TGTGCCAGCAGCTACTCGGCAGTTCCCCCCTACGAGCAGTACTTC
d_gene: TRBD1; j_gene: TRBJ2-2; abundance: -; v_gene: TRBV15; CDR3aa: CATSASPKTGGNTGELFF; CDR3nt: TGTGCCACCAGCGCCTCACCTAAGACAGGGGGAAACACCGGGGAGCTGTTTTTT
d_gene: -; j_gene: TRBJ1-2; abundance: few; v_gene: TRBV5-1; CDR3aa: CASSLDRAGEGYGYTF; CDR3nt: TGCGCCAGCAGCTTGGATCGGGCAGGGGAAGGCTATGGCTACACCTTC
d_gene: -; j_gene: TRBJ2-7; abundance: -; v_gene: TRBV6-1; CDR3aa: CASSPQGLGTQNF; CDR3nt: TGTGCCAGCAGTCCCCAGGGGCTGGGGACCCAAAACTTC
d_gene: -; j_gene: TRBJ2-7; abundance: -; v_gene: TRBV28; CDR3aa: CASRGKGYEQYF; CDR3nt: TGTGCCAGCAGGGGCAAGGGCTACGAGCAGTACTTC
d_gene: -; j_gene: TRBJ2-6; abundance: few; v_gene: TRBV5-5; CDR3aa: CASSLVGGANVLTF; CDR3nt: TGTGCCAGCAGCTTGGTTGGTGGGGCCAACGTCCTGACTTTC
d_gene: -; j_gene: TRBJ2-1; abundance: few; v_gene: TRBV7-9; CDR3aa: CASSLEQGIGGFGFF; CDR3nt: TGTGCCAGCAGCTTGGAACAGGGAATTGGAGGGTTTGGGTTCTTC
d_gene: -; j_gene: TRBJ2-5; abundance: few; v_gene: TRBV21-1; CDR3aa: CASSNETRGQVEETQYF; CDR3nt: TGTGCCAGCAGCAATGAAACTCGGGGACAGGTGGAAGAGACCCAGTACTTC
d_gene: TRBD1; j_gene: TRBJ1-5; abundance: few; v_gene: TRBV18; CDR3aa: CASSPDRGQPQHF; CDR3nt: TGTGCCAGCTCACCCGACAGGGGTCAGCCCCAGCATTTT
d_gene: -; j_gene: TRBJ2-1; abundance: few; v_gene: TRBV2; CDR3aa: CASSDRGSYNEQFF; CDR3nt: TGTGCCAGCAGTGACAGGGGCTCCTACAATGAGCAGTTCTTC
d_gene: -; j_gene: TRBJ2-1; abundance: few; v_gene: TRBV15; CDR3aa: CATSRTEPGNEQFF; CDR3nt: TGTGCCACCAGCAGAACAGAGCCAGGGAATGAGCAGTTCTTC
d_gene: -; j_gene: TRBJ1-6; abundance: -; v_gene: TRBV28; CDR3aa: CASSNNSPLHF; CDR3nt: TGTGCCAGCAGTAATAATTCACCCCTCCACTTT
d_gene: -; j_gene: TRBJ2-3; abundance: -; v_gene: TRBV14; CDR3aa: CASSQELSTDTQYF; CDR3nt: TGTGCCAGCAGCCAGGAACTAAGCACAGATACGCAGTATTTT
d_gene: TRBD2; j_gene: TRBJ2-7; abundance: -; v_gene: TRBV5-1; CDR3aa: CASSWGSGRGVDEQYF; CDR3nt: TGCGCCAGCAGCTGGGGTAGCGGGAGAGGTGTGGACGAGCAGTACTTC
d_gene: TRBD2; j_gene: TRBJ2-1; abundance: -; v_gene: TRBV7-2; CDR3aa: CASSLEGTSGIGKFF; CDR3nt: TGTGCCAGCAGCTTAGAGGGGACTAGCGGTATTGGGAAGTTCTTC
d_gene: TRBD1; j_gene: TRBJ1-2; abundance: -; v_gene: TRBV7-2; CDR3aa: CASSSGTGNSVPYGYTF; CDR3nt: TGTGCCAGCAGCTCTGGGACAGGCAATAGTGTTCCCTATGGCTACACCTTC
d_gene: -; j_gene: TRBJ1-5; abundance: -; v_gene: TRBV29-1; CDR3aa: CSVEVQGNQPQHF; CDR3nt: TGCAGCGTTGAAGTCCAGGGTAACCAGCCCCAGCATTTT
d_gene: TRBD2; j_gene: TRBJ2-5; abundance: -; v_gene: TRBV15; CDR3aa: CATSRVRTSGGPETQYF; CDR3nt: TGTGCCACCAGCAGAGTAAGGACTAGCGGGGGCCCAGAGACCCAGTACTTC
d_gene: -; j_gene: TRBJ1-2; abundance: few; v_gene: TRBV4-3; CDR3aa: CASSQDWAGMYGYTF; CDR3nt: TGCGCCAGCAGCCAAGATTGGGCAGGGATGTATGGCTACACCTTC
d_gene: TRBD2; j_gene: TRBJ2-3; abundance: -; v_gene: TRBV6-4; CDR3aa: CASSPLAGPGTDTQYF; CDR3nt: TGTGCCAGCAGCCCTCTAGCGGGTCCGGGGACAGATACGCAGTATTTT
d_gene: -; j_gene: TRBJ2-7; abundance: -; v_gene: TRBV27; CDR3aa: CASSLFQTYEQYF; CDR3nt: TGTGCCAGCAGTTTATTCCAAACCTACGAGCAGTACTTC
d_gene: TRBD2; j_gene: TRBJ2-2; abundance: few; v_gene: TRBV9; CDR3aa: CASNSHGAGVTTGELFF; CDR3nt: TGTGCCAGCAATTCCCATGGAGCGGGAGTAACTACCGGGGAGCTGTTTTTT
d_gene: TRBD1; j_gene: TRBJ1-3; abundance: -; v_gene: TRBV9; CDR3aa: CASSVKGQESGNTIYF; CDR3nt: TGTGCCAGCAGCGTAAAGGGACAGGAGTCTGGAAACACCATATATTTT
d_gene: TRBD1; j_gene: TRBJ2-7; abundance: few; v_gene: TRBV27; CDR3aa: CASSPRDRVTYEQYF; CDR3nt: TGTGCCAGCAGTCCCCGGGACAGGGTCACCTACGAGCAGTACTTC
d_gene: -; j_gene: TRBJ2-2; abundance: -; v_gene: TRBV4-2; CDR3aa: CASSPSTGATGELFF; CDR3nt: TGTGCCAGCAGCCCATCGACAGGAGCCACCGGGGAGCTGTTTTTT
d_gene: TRBD2; j_gene: TRBJ2-1; abundance: -; v_gene: TRBV12-5; CDR3aa: CASGLVLAGGFNNEQFF; CDR3nt: TGTGCTAGTGGTTTGGTCCTAGCGGGAGGCTTTAACAATGAGCAGTTCTTC
d_gene: TRBD1; j_gene: TRBJ2-1; abundance: -; v_gene: TRBV25-1; CDR3aa: CASSETGEVDEQFF; CDR3nt: TGTGCCAGCAGTGAGACAGGGGAGGTTGATGAGCAGTTCTTC
d_gene: -; j_gene: TRBJ2-7; abundance: -; v_gene: TRBV18; CDR3aa: CASSPLRNEQYF; CDR3nt: TGTGCCAGCTCACCACTACGCAACGAGCAGTACTTC
d_gene: -; j_gene: TRBJ2-1; abundance: -; v_gene: TRBV15; CDR3aa: CATSREPLSYNEQFF; CDR3nt: TGTGCCACCAGCAGAGAGCCCCTCTCCTACAATGAGCAGTTCTTC
d_gene: -; j_gene: TRBJ2-2; abundance: few; v_gene: TRBV30; CDR3aa: CAWNPFANTGELFF; CDR3nt: TGTGCCTGGAATCCCTTCGCGAACACCGGGGAGCTGTTTTTT
d_gene: -; j_gene: TRBJ2-7; abundance: few; v_gene: TRBV2; CDR3aa: CASRARGHSYEQYF; CDR3nt: TGTGCCAGCAGAGCTAGGGGTCACTCCTACGAGCAGTACTTC
d_gene: -; j_gene: TRBJ1-6; abundance: few; v_gene: TRBV5-1; CDR3aa: CASSVGHDGAPNNSPLHF; CDR3nt: TGCGCCAGCAGCGTGGGACATGATGGAGCCCCAAATAATTCACCCCTCCACTTT
d_gene: TRBD1; j_gene: TRBJ2-4; abundance: few; v_gene: TRBV9; CDR3aa: CASSASSPGQIDIQYF; CDR3nt: TGTGCCAGCAGCGCATCTTCTCCGGGACAGATAGACATTCAGTACTTC
d_gene: -; j_gene: TRBJ2-7; abundance: few; v_gene: TRBV5-4; CDR3aa: CASSYWTSSYEQYF; CDR3nt: TGTGCCAGCAGCTATTGGACTTCCAGCTACGAGCAGTACTTC
d_gene: TRBD1; j_gene: TRBJ2-1; abundance: -; v_gene: TRBV11-2; CDR3aa: CASSSGGQGANEQFF; CDR3nt: TGTGCCAGCAGCTCAGGAGGGCAGGGGGCCAATGAGCAGTTCTTC
d_gene: -; j_gene: TRBJ2-4; abundance: -; v_gene: TRBV7-9; CDR3aa: CASSLRQGDIQYF; CDR3nt: TGTGCCAGCAGCTTGCGCCAGGGTGACATTCAGTACTTC
d_gene: -; j_gene: TRBJ2-1; abundance: -; v_gene: TRBV14; CDR3aa: CASSATRGVGNEQFF; CDR3nt: TGTGCCAGCAGCGCGACTAGGGGTGTGGGGAATGAGCAGTTCTTC
d_gene: TRBD1; j_gene: TRBJ2-7; abundance: once; v_gene: TRBV4-1; CDR3aa: CASSQVLTGFEQYF; CDR3nt: TGCGCCAGCAGCCAAGTTCTGACAGGGTTCGAGCAGTACTTC
d_gene: -; j_gene: TRBJ2-7; abundance: -; v_gene: TRBV7-2; CDR3aa: CASSRRTESYEQYF; CDR3nt: TGTGCCAGCAGCCGTCGGACGGAATCCTACGAGCAGTACTTC
d_gene: TRBD2; j_gene: TRBJ2-2; abundance: -; v_gene: TRBV5-1; CDR3aa: CASKVGTSNTGELFF; CDR3nt: TGCGCCAGCAAGGTTGGGACTAGTAACACCGGGGAGCTGTTTTTT
d_gene: -; j_gene: TRBJ1-3; abundance: -; v_gene: TRBV4-3; CDR3aa: CASSQDGGSGNTIYF; CDR3nt: TGCGCCAGCAGCCAAGATGGGGGTTCTGGAAACACCATATATTTT
d_gene: -; j_gene: TRBJ2-7; abundance: few; v_gene: TRBV9; CDR3aa: CASSVEGQGKGEQYF; CDR3nt: TGTGCCAGCAGCGTAGAAGGCCAGGGCAAGGGCGAGCAGTACTTC
d_gene: -; j_gene: TRBJ1-1; abundance: few; v_gene: TRBV30; CDR3aa: CAWIPRTDEAFF; CDR3nt: TGTGCCTGGATCCCCAGGACGGATGAAGCTTTCTTT
d_gene: -; j_gene: TRBJ2-5; abundance: -; v_gene: TRBV18; CDR3aa: CASSLGGSETQYF; CDR3nt: TGTGCCAGCTCACTCGGGGGTTCAGAGACCCAGTACTTC